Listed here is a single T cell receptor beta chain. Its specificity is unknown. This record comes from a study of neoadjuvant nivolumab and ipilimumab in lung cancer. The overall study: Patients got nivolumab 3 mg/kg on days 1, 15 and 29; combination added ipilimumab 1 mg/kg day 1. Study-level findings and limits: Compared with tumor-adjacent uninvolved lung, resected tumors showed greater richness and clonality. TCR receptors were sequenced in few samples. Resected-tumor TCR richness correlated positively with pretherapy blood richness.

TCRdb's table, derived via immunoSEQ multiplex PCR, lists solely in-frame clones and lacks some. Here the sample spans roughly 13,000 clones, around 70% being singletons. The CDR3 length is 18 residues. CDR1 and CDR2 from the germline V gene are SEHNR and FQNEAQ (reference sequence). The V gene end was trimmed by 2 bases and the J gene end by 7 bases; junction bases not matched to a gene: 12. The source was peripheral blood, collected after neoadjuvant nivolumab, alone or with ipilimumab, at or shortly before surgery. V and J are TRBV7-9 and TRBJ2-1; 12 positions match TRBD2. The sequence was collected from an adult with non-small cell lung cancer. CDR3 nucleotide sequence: TGTGCCAGCAGCTTACCCGTAAGACTAGCGGGAGTAAGAAATGAGCAGTTCTTC. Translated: CASSLPVRLAGVRNEQFF.